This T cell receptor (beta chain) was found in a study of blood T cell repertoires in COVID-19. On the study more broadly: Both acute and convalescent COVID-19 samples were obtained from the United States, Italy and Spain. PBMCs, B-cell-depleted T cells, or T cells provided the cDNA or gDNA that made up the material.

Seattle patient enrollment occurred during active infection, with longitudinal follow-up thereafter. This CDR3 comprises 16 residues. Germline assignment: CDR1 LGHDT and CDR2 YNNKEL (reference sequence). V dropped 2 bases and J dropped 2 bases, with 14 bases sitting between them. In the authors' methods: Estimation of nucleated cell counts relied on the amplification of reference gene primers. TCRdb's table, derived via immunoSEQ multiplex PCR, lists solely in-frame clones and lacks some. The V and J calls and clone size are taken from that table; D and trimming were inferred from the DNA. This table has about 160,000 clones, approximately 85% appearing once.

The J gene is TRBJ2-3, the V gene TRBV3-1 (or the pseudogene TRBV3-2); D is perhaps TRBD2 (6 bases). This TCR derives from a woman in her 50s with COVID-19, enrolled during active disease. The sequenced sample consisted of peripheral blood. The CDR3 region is CASSQRASDFTDTQYF. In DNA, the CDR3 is TGTGCCAGCAGCCAACGGGCTAGCGACTTCACAGATACGCAGTATTTT.